Following are 14 T cell receptor beta chains from one sample sequenced in a study of blood T cell repertoires in COVID-19. Assay: immunoSEQ multiplex PCR; the TCRdb copy retains only in-frame clones and omits some. The sample lists some 100,000 clones; roughly 82% were seen once. Sequenced material: peripheral blood. These receptors were obtained from a man aged 50 to 59 with active or convalescent COVID-19.

CDR3 amino acids: CASSESTGQETQYF. Written as DNA, the CDR3 is TGCGCCAGCAGTGAGTCAACAGGACAAGAGACCCAGTACTTC. This chain uses TRBV10-1 with TRBJ2-5, with D possibly TRBD1 on 5 matching bases. Trimming left V 0 bases short and J 2 bases short, with 7 bases between. The germline CDR1 and CDR2 sequences are WNHNN and SYGVQD (reference sequence). This CDR3 comprises 14 residues.

This chain connects TRBV6-5 to TRBJ1-4; 8 bases line up with TRBD1. From germline, CDR1 is MNHEY and CDR2 SVGAGI. V dropped 6 bases and J dropped 2; count of bases not matched to a gene: 5. CDR3 size: 15 residues. The CDR3 DNA follows: TGTGCCAGCAGAACAGGGGGGGGGACTAATGAAAAACTGTTTTTT. Amino acids: CASRTGGGTNEKLFF.

V usage is TRBV19 and J usage is TRBJ2-3, with TRBD1 matching over 9 bases. The CDR3 loop spans 15 amino acids. V lost 3 bases to trimming and J lost 7 bases; unmatched junction nucleotides: 8. Germline V gene data show CDR1 as LNHDA and CDR2 as SQIVND (reference sequence). In DNA form, the CDR3 reads TGTGCCAGTAGTATCGGGGACAGGGCGGTAAATACGCAGTATTTT. Residues: CASSIGDRAVNTQYF. Based on the CDR3 plus reference TRBV19 and TRBJ2-3, the full variable domain is DGGITQSPKYLFRKEGQNVTLSCEQNLNHDAMYWYRQDPGQGLRLIYYSQIVNDFQKGDIAEGYSVSREKKESFPLTVTSAQKNPTAFYLCASSIGDRAVNTQYFGPGTRLTVL.

There are a few counts of this clone. The chain uses TRBV7-8 and TRBJ1-1; a weak D match, TRBD1 (6 bases). Germline values: CDR1 SGHVS, CDR2 FQNEAQ. CDR3 length: 15 residues. V shed 3 bases and J shed 0 bases, with 11 bases lying between them. The CDR3 loop reads CASSLNRVMNTEAFF. The CDR3 DNA reads as TGTGCCAGCAGCTTGAACAGGGTTATGAACACTGAAGCTTTCTTT.

The CDR3 DNA follows: TGTGCCAGCAGACCGGACAGGGGAGGGAATCAGCCCCAGCATTTT. Its translation is CASRPDRGGNQPQHF. V gene TRBV2 combines with J gene TRBJ1-5, with TRBD1 matching over 9 bases. CDR3 length: 15 residues. The V gene end was trimmed by 6 bases and the J gene end by 4 bases; junction bases not matched to a gene: 7. CDR1 and CDR2 from the germline V gene are SNHLY and FYNNEI.

This clone was seen a single time. J is TRBJ1-1 and V is TRBV18; D gene ambiguous. CDR1 and CDR2 (germline): KGHSH, LQKENI. The V end was cut by 0 bases, the J end by 0 bases, with 11 bases between. The CDR3 consists of 16 residues. CDR3 sequence (DNA): TGTGCCAGCTCACCACCTGCGGGCTTTATGAACACTGAAGCTTTCTTT. Protein sequence: CASSPPAGFMNTEAFF.

This chain links TRBV7-9 with TRBJ1-6; 7 bases match TRBD1. The CDR3 extends over 14 amino acids. J lost 9 bases, V lost 1 base, and 3 bases had no gene match. In germline, CDR1 is SEHNR, CDR2 FQNEAQ (reference sequence). The CDR3 is CASSLGDSSSPLHF. In nucleotides, the CDR3 is TGTGCCAGCAGCTTAGGGGACAGCAGTTCACCCCTCCACTTT.

The chain is built from TRBV5-1 and TRBJ2-2, with TRBD2 identical over 12 bases. The V gene's germline CDR1 is SGHRS and CDR2 YFSETQ. The CDR3 runs to 18 residues. Trimming at V came to 4 bases and at J to 0 bases, leaving 7 bases not matched to a gene. The CDR3 protein is CASSPKSSGGANTGELFF. CDR3 nucleotide sequence: TGCGCCAGCAGCCCGAAGTCTAGCGGGGGGGCGAACACCGGGGAGCTGTTTTTT.

The J gene is TRBJ2-7, the V gene TRBV28; 10 bases align to TRBD2. The V gene's germline CDR1 is MDHEN and CDR2 SYDVKM. Trimming took 2 bases from V and 6 from J; bases not matched to a gene: 4. This CDR3 has 14 residues. The CDR3 loop reads CASSLSGGAGEQYV. DNA of the CDR3: TGTGCCAGCAGTTTAAGCGGGGGGGCTGGCGAGCAGTACGTC.

The sample holds a few counts of this clone. The chain joins TRBV29-1 to TRBJ1-1; D gene unclear. The CDR3 totals 11 residues. V lost 3 bases, J lost 8 bases, and 10 bases lay in between. Per the germline V gene, CDR1 is SQVTM and CDR2 is ANQGSEA. The CDR3 coding sequence is TGCAGCGTTGAGGAAGGGAGGGAAGCTTTCTTT. Protein sequence: CSVEEGREAFF.

This clone was observed a handful of times. V is TRBV7-6 and J is TRBJ2-3; tentative D call: TRBD1 (6 bases). CDR3 length equals 15 residues. Germline-derived CDR1 and CDR2 are SGHVS and FNYEAQ. V lost 5 bases to trimming and J lost 2 bases, with 14 bases between them. For the CDR3, the DNA is TGTGCCAGCAGCCCCGGACAGCAAAACACAGATACGCAGTATTTT. This codes for CASSPGQQNTDTQYF. Full variable domain (missing parts from reference TRBV7-6 and TRBJ2-3): GAGVSQSPRYKVTKRGQDVALRCDPISGHVSLYWYRQALGQGPEFLTYFNYEAQQDKSGLPNDRFSAERPEGSISTLTIQRTEQRDSAMYRCASSPGQQNTDTQYFGPGTRLTVL.

This chain connects TRBV28 to TRBJ2-5, with 7 bases lining up with TRBD1. CDR3 length: 15 amino acids. CDR1 and CDR2 (germline): MDHEN, SYDVKM. The V gene end was trimmed by 5 bases and the J gene end by 2 bases; junction bases not matched to a gene: 8. The CDR3 loop is CASSQPPRGQETQYF. The CDR3 bases are TGTGCCAGCAGTCAACCCCCCAGGGGGCAAGAGACCCAGTACTTC.

The chain has TRBV27 and TRBJ2-2, with D perhaps TRBD1 (7 bases). The germline V gene has CDR1 MNHEY and CDR2 SMNVEV (reference sequence). V lost 5 bases, J lost 5 bases, and 18 bases lay in between. The CDR3 spans 16 residues. The CDR3 DNA reads as TGTGCCAGCAGTGGGGGTAGCAGGGGGAGGACCGGGGAGCTGTTTTTT. Translating it yields CASSGGSRGRTGELFF.

The chain carries TRBV5-4 and TRBJ2-3; 8 positions agree with TRBD1. The length of the CDR3 is 14 residues. Germline values: CDR1 SGHNT, CDR2 YYREEE (reference sequence). The V and J ends lost 0 bases and 4 bases, in that order; junction bases with no gene match: 1. The CDR3 here is CASSLGQGPDTQYF. The CDR3 nucleotides read TGTGCCAGCAGCTTGGGACAGGGGCCAGATACGCAGTATTTT.